The 27 T cell receptor beta chains below come from one sample, sequenced in a study of Graves' ophthalmopathy and Graves' hyperthyroidism. RNA transcripts provided the template for amplifying TCR beta CDR3 regions. Second-round multiplex PCR came after a first-round RT-PCR that employed HTBI primers. Using its own MiXCR run on the multiplex PCR reads, TCRdb lists one record per CDR3 protein. The table records around 670,000 distinct CDR3 sequences, approximately 40% of them present only once. Specimen: peripheral blood. The receptors originated from an adult man with Graves' ophthalmopathy.

Only one count was recorded for this clonotype. This chain joins TRBV7-9 and TRBJ2-2, with D uncertain. Germline assignment: CDR1 SEHNR and CDR2 FQNEAQ (reference sequence). The CDR3 is 13 residues long. Trimming removed 6 bases at V and 5 bases at J, with 10 bases between. The CDR3 nucleotides are TGTGCCAGCAGTTACCAGGAAACCGGGGAGCTGTTTTTT. Its protein is CASSYQETGELFF.

V is TRBV25-1 and J is TRBJ1-2; tentative D call: TRBD1 (5 bases). V lost 1 base to trimming and J lost 3 bases, with 9 bases between them. CDR1 and CDR2 (germline): MGHDK, SYGVNS. There are 14 residues in the CDR3. The CDR3 loop is CASSESGRDYGYTF. In DNA form, the CDR3 reads TGTGCCAGCAGTGAATCGGGCAGGGACTATGGCTACACCTTC.

The sample holds a few counts of this clonotype. V gene TRBV10-3 combines with J gene TRBJ2-3; D might be TRBD2 (6 bases). V shed 0 bases and J shed 1 base, with 8 bases lying between them. Germline-derived CDR1 and CDR2 are ENHRY and SYGVKD. This CDR3 region has 15 residues. The CDR3 loop reads CAISESTRGTDTQYF. The CDR3 DNA reads TGTGCCATCAGTGAGTCGACTAGAGGCACAGATACGCAGTATTTT.

Notes on this clonotype: One base away lies a much larger clone, so this may be a sequencing read error. J is TRBJ1-1 and V is TRBV7-9; the match to TRBD1 covers 7 bases. Per the germline V gene, CDR1 is SEHNR and CDR2 is FQNEAQ (reference sequence). V lost 8 bases, J lost 6 bases, and 9 bases stayed unmatched. There are 13 residues in the CDR3. CDR3 region: CASGRDSGAEAFF. The CDR3 nucleotides are TGTGCCAGCGGCCGGGACAGTGGAGCTGAAGCTTTCTTT.

This chain links TRBV15 with TRBJ1-2; D gene uncertain. Trimming took off 0 bases at V and 7 bases at J, with 3 bases between the two ends. CDR1 is LNHNV, CDR2 YYDKDF, per germline (reference sequence). The CDR3 contains 11 residues. This CDR3 reads CATSRDGGYTF. Here the CDR3 DNA reads TGTGCCACCAGCAGAGATGGTGGCTACACCTTC. The whole variable domain, remainder taken from reference TRBV15 and TRBJ1-2, is DAMVIQNPRYQVTQFGKPVTLSCSQTLNHNVMYWYQQKSSQAPKLLFHYYDKDFNNEADTPDNFQSRRPNTSFCFLDIRSPGLGDTAMYLCATSRDGGYTFGSGTRLTVV.

The rearrangement links TRBV7-2 to TRBJ1-4, with D perhaps matching TRBD1 (5 bases). The CDR3 sequence is 16 residues long. CDR1 and CDR2 (germline): SGHTA, FQGNSA. Trimming pared 5 bases from V and 5 bases from J, leaving 18 bases between. CDR3: CASSQDHRGRNEKLFF. DNA for the CDR3: TGTGCCAGCAGCCAAGACCATAGGGGACGGAATGAAAAACTGTTTTTT.

The sample holds a few counts of this clonotype. The chain recombines TRBV12-3 or TRBV12-4 with TRBJ1-3, with no clear D. The CDR3 runs to 13 residues. V lost 6 bases and J lost 8, with 14 bases in between. CDR3 nucleotides: TGTGCCAGCAGGTTGGGATCGGTGGACACCATATATTTT. It codes for CASRLGSVDTIYF.

Regarding this clonotype: This may stem from a read error, because a much larger clone lies one nucleotide away. The CDR3 is CASSSLQQGRSNQPQHF. In nucleotides, the CDR3 is TGTGCCAGCAGCTCGCTCCAACAGGGCCGTAGCAATCAGCCCCAGCATTTT. This chain links TRBV25-1 with TRBJ1-5; D possibly corresponds to TRBD1 (6 bases). The CDR3 is made up of 17 amino acids. Trimming took 6 bases from V and 0 from J, leaving 18 bases between them. Germline CDR1 is MGHDK and CDR2 is SYGVNS. The whole variable domain, filled in from reference TRBV25-1 and TRBJ1-5, reads EADIYQTPRYLVIGTGKKITLECSQTMGHDKMYWYQQDPGMELHLIHYSYGVNSTEKGDLSSESTVSRIRTEHFPLTLESARPSHTSQYLCASSSLQQGRSNQPQHFGDGTRLSIL.

The CDR3 region is CSVEGANTEAFF. DNA of the CDR3: TGCAGCGTTGAAGGAGCGAACACTGAAGCTTTCTTT. The chain carries TRBV29-1 and TRBJ1-1, with D hard to call. This CDR3 spans 12 amino acids. V shed 1 base and J shed 1 base, with 4 bases lying between them. Germline CDR1 is SQVTM and CDR2 is ANQGSEA.

This clonotype has a count of ten or more. This chain joins TRBV19 and TRBJ1-6; D is undetermined. From germline, CDR1 is LNHDA and CDR2 SQIVND (reference sequence). Trimming removed 4 bases from V and 0 bases from J, with 7 bases in between. The CDR3 is made up of 15 amino acids. The CDR3 region is CASSTESSYNSPLHF. The CDR3 nucleotides are TGTGCCAGTAGTACAGAGAGCTCCTATAATTCACCCCTCCACTTT.

This clonotype was seen ten or more times. The chain links TRBV7-9 to TRBJ1-1, with 8 bases fitting TRBD1. Germline CDR1 SEHNR, CDR2 FQNEAQ (reference sequence). Germline trimming cut 2 bases from V and 4 bases from J; bases unmatched to any gene: 3. This CDR3 has 14 residues. CDR3 region: CASSLRDRGTEAFF. The CDR3 region has the DNA TGTGCCAGCAGCTTAAGAGACAGGGGCACTGAAGCTTTCTTT.

V and J are TRBV9 and TRBJ1-1; 7 positions agree with TRBD1. This CDR3 has 16 amino acids. Germline CDR1 reads SGDLS; CDR2 reads YYNGEE. The V gene end was trimmed by 7 bases and the J gene end by 11 bases; junction bases not matched to a gene: 23. As DNA, the CDR3 is TGTGCCAGCTCACCAACATCCGACAGGGCTCGGTCGGGTGCTTTCTTT. Its translation is CASSPTSDRARSGAFF.

This chain joins TRBV2 and TRBJ2-2, with D hard to call. Trimming pared 5 bases from V and 6 bases from J, leaving 16 bases between. The length of the CDR3 is 15 residues. Per the germline V gene, CDR1 is SNHLY and CDR2 is FYNNEI. The CDR3 is CASSSRDNWAGELFF. The CDR3 coding sequence is TGTGCCAGCAGTTCTAGGGATAACTGGGCCGGGGAGCTGTTTTTT.

With respect to this clonotype: This CDR3 fails to terminate in the conserved phenylalanine or tryptophan, so it likely reflects a read error. The DNA is omitted, as the CDR3 cannot be located on it reliably, and the CDR3 follows TCRdb's listing. J is TRBJ1-5 and V is TRBV7-8. CDR1 is SGHVS and CDR2 is FQNEAQ in the germline V gene. A total of 16 residues make up the CDR3, ends included. The CDR3: CASSLALGDSNQPRPR.

V usage is TRBV9 and J usage is TRBJ2-5; possibly TRBD1 for D (5 bases). Trimming took off 0 bases at V and 5 bases at J, with 14 bases between the two ends. The germline CDR1 and CDR2 sequences are SGDLS and YYNGEE. There are 15 residues in the CDR3. The CDR3 protein is CASSVAEGAEETQYF. The CDR3 DNA is TGTGCCAGCAGCGTAGCGGAAGGGGCTGAGGAGACCCAGTACTTC.

The J gene is TRBJ1-1, the V gene TRBV10-3; D unclear. This CDR3 region has 13 residues. Deletions cut 6 bases from V and 0 bases from J, with 8 bases between. Germline V lookup: CDR1 ENHRY, CDR2 SYGVKD. This CDR3 is CAISPRVNTEAFF. The DNA of the CDR3 is TGTGCCATCAGCCCGAGGGTGAACACTGAAGCTTTCTTT.

This clonotype showed up just a few times. The junction departs from the called germline gene at one end, perhaps through a read error. The chain couples TRBV10-3 to TRBJ2-7; D is possibly TRBD2 (6 bases). CDR1 ENHRY and CDR2 SYGVKD come from the germline V gene. The CDR3 extends over 16 amino acids. CDR3 loop: CASSYPRRDGSYEQYF. The CDR3 DNA reads TGTGCCAGCAGTTACCCCCGGCGGGATGGCTCCTACGAGCAGTACTTC.

A note on this clonotype: The missing conserved phenylalanine or tryptophan at the end of this CDR3 makes a read error likely. The chain links TRBV10-1 to TRBJ2-7, with D unclear. V was clipped by 6 bases and J by 2 bases, with 5 bases between them. This CDR3 is built from 11 residues. CDR1 is WNHNN, CDR2 SYGVQD, per germline (reference sequence). The CDR3 bases are TGCGCCAGCAGGTCTACCTACGAGCAGTACCTC. It yields the protein CASRSTYEQYL.

The V gene is TRBV10-3, the J gene TRBJ1-2; TRBD1 agrees at 9 bases. The length of the CDR3 is 14 residues. Germline-derived CDR1 and CDR2 are ENHRY and SYGVKD. The V gene end was trimmed by 4 bases and the J gene end by 7 bases; junction bases not matched to a gene: 7. The chain's CDR3 is CAISGTGAGSGYTF. The CDR3 nucleotides read TGTGCCATCAGTGGGACAGGGGCTGGTTCTGGCTACACCTTC.

This sequence joins TRBV12-3 or TRBV12-4 and TRBJ1-1; 9 bases match TRBD1. Trimming at V came to 6 bases and at J to 4 bases, leaving 6 bases not matched to a gene. The CDR3 length is 14 residues. CDR3 in amino acids: CASSAGTGFTEAFF. The CDR3 nucleotides read TGTGCCAGCAGCGCTGGGACAGGGTTCACTGAAGCTTTCTTT.

With regard to this clonotype: This may come from a read error, since a much larger clone is one base off. The chain uses TRBV9 and TRBJ1-4; D unclear. This CDR3 has 11 amino acids. V lost 3 bases, J lost 10 bases, and 7 bases lay in between. The V gene's germline CDR1 is SGDLS and CDR2 YYNGEE. CDR3 loop: CASSAGGKLFF. CDR3 DNA: TGTGCCAGCAGCGCGGGCGGAAAACTGTTTTTT.

As concerns this clonotype: Because it lacks the conserved phenylalanine or tryptophan at the end, this CDR3 is likely a read error. The J gene is TRBJ1-2, the V gene TRBV7-2; D is possibly TRBD1 (6 bases). Trimming took 1 base from V and 1 from J, leaving 13 bases between them. The length of the CDR3 is 16 residues. CDR1 SGHTA and CDR2 FQGNSA come from the germline V gene. The CDR3 region is CASSLETGHFNYGYTL. The CDR3 region has the DNA TGTGCCAGCAGCTTAGAGACAGGTCACTTTAACTATGGCTACACCCTC.

This clonotype was seen only a few times. The J gene is TRBJ2-5, the V gene TRBV5-4; TRBD2 agrees at 10 bases. J lost 2 bases, V lost 2 bases, and 3 bases had no gene match. Per germline, CDR1 SGHNT and CDR2 YYREEE (reference sequence). This CDR3 has 15 amino acids. The chain's CDR3 is CASSFSGRRQETQYF. As DNA, the CDR3 is TGTGCCAGCAGCTTTAGCGGGAGGAGGCAAGAGACCCAGTACTTC.

Remarks on this clonotype: Without the conserved terminal phenylalanine or tryptophan, this CDR3 likely stems from a read error. This chain links TRBV6-4 with TRBJ2-7; perhaps TRBD2 as D (5 bases). Germline-derived CDR1 and CDR2 are MRHNA and SNTAGT. Trimming pared 7 bases from V and 6 bases from J, leaving 13 bases between. The length of the CDR3 is 12 residues. Here the CDR3 reads CASTSPSSEQYS. As DNA, the CDR3 is TGTGCCAGCACCTCCCCTAGCAGCGAGCAGTACTCC.

The chain employs TRBV20-1 and TRBJ1-3, with D unresolved. Trimming shortened V by 6 bases and J by 0 bases, and 15 bases separated the two germline ends. Germline CDR1 reads DFQATT; CDR2 reads SNEGSKA (reference sequence). The CDR3 contains 15 residues. CDR3 sequence: CSAQQKESSGNTIYF. CDR3 sequence (DNA): TGCAGTGCCCAGCAGAAGGAGAGCTCTGGAAACACCATATATTTT.

This clonotype was detected many times. The chain joins TRBV11-2 to TRBJ2-2; D is unresolved. The CDR3 is 14 amino acids. Between the trimmed V and J ends, which lost 1 base and 6 bases, there was a span of 9 bases. The germline CDR1 and CDR2 sequences are SGHAT and FQNNGV. The CDR3 DNA is TGTGCCAGCAGCTTAGTTGGGGTAGCCGGGGAGCTGTTTTTT. Protein product: CASSLVGVAGELFF.

The rearrangement joins TRBV10-3 to TRBJ2-5; TRBD1 matches at 7 bases. The closer fit of TRBJ2-1 to the DNA end suggests the J call may be wrong. Germline CDR1 is ENHRY and CDR2 is SYGVKD. The CDR3 sequence is 17 residues long. CDR3 coding DNA: TGTGCCATCAGGGCCGGTGACAGGGCGAGAATTGGCAATGAGCAGTTCTTC. This codes for CAIRAGDRARIGNEQFF.